The 25 T cell receptor beta chains below all came from one sample that was sequenced in a study of blood T cells in healthy people across ages. A second PCR, run for 7 to 11 cycles, used a sample-barcoded 5' primer plus a J-beta primer mix. MiXCR, run by TCRdb on the 5' RACE reads, gives a single entry per CDR3 protein. The table includes hundreds of thousands of distinct CDR3 sequences, about a third detected once. Sequenced input: blood. The receptors were gathered from an elderly woman in good health.

There are many counts of this clonotype. The CDR3 bases are TGCAGCGTTGTAGGCATCGGGACAGGGTACGAGCAGTACTTC. Its translation: CSVVGIGTGYEQYF. V usage is TRBV29-1 and J usage is TRBJ2-7; 9 nucleotides align to TRBD1. Germline values: CDR1 SQVTM, CDR2 ANQGSEA. The length of the CDR3 is 14 residues. V trimming: 4 bases; J trimming: 4 bases; junction bases outside the gene matches: 8.

This clonotype was seen at least ten times. This chain links TRBV20-1 with TRBJ2-5; 9 bases fit TRBD2. Germline V CDR1 and CDR2: DFQATT, SNEGSKA (reference sequence). The CDR3 runs 16 residues. V trimming: 5 bases; J trimming: 1 base; junction bases outside the gene matches: 11. The CDR3 is CSARRSGGPIQETQYF. Written as DNA, the CDR3 is TGCAGTGCTCGGCGTAGCGGGGGCCCTATCCAAGAGACCCAGTACTTC.

In its sample, this clonotype was seen many times. The rearrangement uses TRBV5-1 and TRBJ2-3; unclear D gene. This CDR3 has 13 residues. CDR1 is SGHRS and CDR2 is YFSETQ in the germline V gene. Trimming removed 6 bases at V and 1 base at J, with 9 bases between. The CDR3 DNA is TGCGCCAGCACTCAGATAGGCACAGATACGCAGTATTTT. Translating it yields CASTQIGTDTQYF.

This clonotype was seen ten or more times. This chain uses TRBV28 with TRBJ1-5; D not certain. CDR1 is MDHEN and CDR2 is SYDVKM in the germline V gene. Trimming removed 7 bases at V and 7 bases at J, with 14 bases between. This CDR3 spans 13 amino acids. The CDR3 nucleotides read TGTGCCAGCACCTCCGGCCGTCTCCAGCCCCAGCATTTT. This gives the protein CASTSGRLQPQHF.

This clonotype was recorded at least ten times. The chain is built from TRBV6-6 and TRBJ2-5; 8 nucleotides match TRBD2. The CDR3 loop spans 16 amino acids. The V gene end was trimmed by 6 bases and the J gene end by 2 bases; junction bases not matched to a gene: 11. Germline CDR1 is MNHNY and CDR2 is SVGAGI (reference sequence). The CDR3 sequence is CASRNGSGGIQETQYF. Here the CDR3 DNA reads TGTGCCAGCAGAAACGGTTCGGGGGGGATACAAGAGACCCAGTACTTC.

This clonotype was observed a few times. The chain links TRBV2 to TRBJ2-2; 7 bases agree with TRBD2. This CDR3 has 13 amino acids. Trimming removed 8 bases from V and 4 bases from J; junction bases left unmatched: 4. CDR1 and CDR2 from the germline V gene are SNHLY and FYNNEI. The CDR3 spells CASGGGSTGELFF. The CDR3 nucleotides are TGTGCCAGCGGGGGGGGGTCCACCGGGGAGCTGTTTTTT.

This clonotype has only a few counts. The chain has TRBV7-8 and TRBJ1-1; TRBD1 matches 7 bases. Unmatched junction bases numbered 9, after V lost 5 bases and J lost 0 bases. The CDR3 has 16 residues. From germline, CDR1 is SGHVS and CDR2 FQNEAQ. The CDR3 bases are TGTGCCAGCAGCAATCACAGGGGACCCATGAACACTGAAGCTTTCTTT. Protein product: CASSNHRGPMNTEAFF.

This clonotype has more than one count but fewer than ten. The chain is built from TRBV7-9 and TRBJ1-4; D uncertain. V was trimmed by 5 bases and J by 0 bases, leaving 10 bases between them. Germline V gene sequence: CDR1 SEHNR, CDR2 FQNEAQ (reference sequence). The CDR3 spans 15 residues. CDR3 protein: CASSLLTPTNEKLFF. CDR3 bases: TGTGCCAGCAGCCTACTAACGCCAACTAATGAAAAACTGTTTTTT. The full variable domain, its missing parts supplied by reference TRBV7-9 and TRBJ1-4, is DTGVSQNPRHKITKRGQNVTFRCDPISEHNRLYWYRQTLGQGPEFLTYFQNEAQLEKSRLLSDRFSAERPKGSFSTLEIQRTEQGDSAMYLCASSLLTPTNEKLFFGSGTQLSVL.

The chain uses TRBV6-1 and TRBJ2-2; TRBD1 agrees at 8 bases. Germline lookup yields CDR1 MNHNS and CDR2 SASEGT. Trimming cost V 7 bases and J 5 bases; bases outside gene matches: 12. The CDR3 has 16 amino acids. CDR3 DNA sequence: TGTGCCAGCACAGTCAACCCGGACAGGGTTACCGGGGAGCTGTTTTTT. It specifies CASTVNPDRVTGELFF.

The chain is built from TRBV12-3 or TRBV12-4 and TRBJ2-2; 14 bases match TRBD2. The J segment lost 6 bases and the V segment lost 6 bases, leaving 6 bases of the junction unmatched. This CDR3 is 16 amino acids long. This CDR3 reads CASSLGLAGAAGELFF. The CDR3 nucleotides are TGTGCCAGCAGCTTGGGACTAGCGGGGGCAGCCGGGGAGCTGTTTTTT.

The chain has TRBV19 and TRBJ2-2; no reliable D call. Per germline, CDR1 LNHDA and CDR2 SQIVND (reference sequence). The ends were cut back, 3 bases at V and 1 base at J, with 9 bases in the middle. The CDR3 is 15 amino acids. DNA for the CDR3: TGTGCCAGTAGTATCTTCGGCCAGAACACCGGGGAGCTGTTTTTT. Its translation is CASSIFGQNTGELFF. The full variable domain, with the rest looked up from reference TRBV19 and TRBJ2-2, is DGGITQSPKYLFRKEGQNVTLSCEQNLNHDAMYWYRQDPGQGLRLIYYSQIVNDFQKGDIAEGYSVSREKKESFPLTVTSAQKNPTAFYLCASSIFGQNTGELFFGEGSRLTVL.

On this clonotype itself: A much bigger clone sits one base away, suggesting this may be a read error. The rearrangement joins TRBV20-1 to TRBJ2-1; TRBD2 agrees at 14 bases. Germline CDR1 is DFQATT and CDR2 is SNEGSKA (reference sequence). The CDR3 covers 14 residues. The CDR3 here is CSARLAGGHNEQVF. The CDR3 DNA reads TGCAGTGCAAGACTAGCGGGGGGGCACAATGAGCAGGTCTTC.

V and J are TRBV25-1 and TRBJ1-2; no clear D. Trimming removed 3 bases from V and 3 bases from J, with 14 bases in between. From germline, CDR1 is MGHDK and CDR2 SYGVNS. The CDR3 has 15 residues. The CDR3 sequence is CASSDPMGLDYGYTF. Here the CDR3 DNA reads TGTGCCAGCAGTGACCCGATGGGTCTAGACTATGGCTACACCTTC.

The rearrangement uses TRBV2 and TRBJ2-3, with TRBD1 identical over 8 bases. Germline assignment: CDR1 SNHLY and CDR2 FYNNEI. The length of the CDR3 is 14 residues. V shed 6 bases, J shed 3 bases, and the junction held 5 bases outside the gene matches. This chain's CDR3 is CASRGDRLTDTQYF. The CDR3 nucleotides read TGTGCCAGCAGGGGGGACAGGTTGACAGATACGCAGTATTTT.

As to this clonotype: This may be a read error, as it is one base from a much larger clone. The chain is built from TRBV29-1 and TRBJ1-2; a possible D gene is TRBD1 (5 bases). The CDR3 is 13 residues long. Trimming stripped 6 bases from V and 7 bases from J, with 18 bases between. Germline values: CDR1 SQVTM, CDR2 ANQGSEA. The CDR3 bases are TGCAGCGTAGGGGACGCCCCAGCCACTGGCTACACCTTC. Translation gives CSVGDAPATGYTF.

On this clonotype: With a much larger clone just one base away, this may be a read error. The V gene is TRBV4-1, the J gene TRBJ2-1, with D unresolved. This CDR3 has 15 residues. Deletions cut 4 bases from V and 0 bases from J, with 10 bases between. Germline lookup yields CDR1 MGHRA and CDR2 YSYEKL. This chain's CDR3 is CASSPQTSSYNEQFF. In nucleotides, the CDR3 is TGCGCCAGCAGCCCTCAGACAAGCTCCTACAATGAGCAGTTCTTC.

This clonotype was seen at least ten times. CDR3 sequence (DNA): TGCAGTGCTGCAAGGGACAGGGCAGGGGAGACCCAGTACTTC. Translation gives CSAARDRAGETQYF. The chain links TRBV20-1 to TRBJ2-5; 9 nucleotides line up with TRBD1. V gave up 5 bases and J gave up 5 bases; unmatched junction bases: 9. This CDR3 region has 14 residues. Germline V lookup: CDR1 DFQATT, CDR2 SNEGSKA (reference sequence).

V usage is TRBV7-2 and J usage is TRBJ2-7; the D call may be TRBD1 or TRBD2 (6 bases each). The J call may be faulty, since TRBJ2-4 better matches the DNA end. CDR3 length: 18 amino acids. Germline-derived CDR1 and CDR2 are SGHTA and FQGNSA. The CDR3 loop reads CASSLARQSGAGKNIQYF. The DNA of the CDR3 is TGTGCCAGCAGCTTAGCGCGTCAGTCGGGGGCCGGAAAAAACATTCAGTACTTC.

V and J are TRBV6-2 or TRBV6-3 and TRBJ1-5, with 8 bases identical to TRBD1. CDR3 size: 18 residues. V lost 0 bases and J lost 1; bases outside the gene matches: 8. CDR1 is MNHEY, CDR2 SVGEGT, per germline. CDR3 sequence reads: CASSYSDDRGWSNQPQHF. As DNA, the CDR3 is TGTGCCAGCAGTTACTCTGACGACAGGGGCTGGAGCAATCAGCCCCAGCATTTT.

This clonotype was detected only a few times. A much larger clone lies one base from this, so it may be a read error. The rearrangement joins TRBV6-2 or TRBV6-3 to TRBJ2-5; D unresolved. The CDR3 has 11 residues. Germline CDR1 reads MNHEY; CDR2 reads SVGEGT. V shed 6 bases and J shed 11 bases, with 13 bases lying between them. CDR3 in DNA: TGTGCCAGCAGGGGGATGGGTGAGCAGTACTTC. Translation gives CASRGMGEQYF.

The chain employs TRBV5-8 and TRBJ1-1; D is possibly TRBD1 (6 bases). From germline, CDR1 is SGHTS and CDR2 YDEGEE. This CDR3 has 15 residues. V shed 6 bases and J shed 3 bases, with 18 bases lying between them. The chain's CDR3 is CASTVGGQRDTEAFF. The CDR3, as DNA: TGTGCCAGCACCGTGGGGGGCCAGCGGGACACTGAAGCTTTCTTT.

Regarding this clonotype: Compared with germline, one end of the junction differs, possibly owing to a read error. The chain is built from TRBV6-1 and TRBJ2-1; no definite D call. Germline CDR1 MNHNS, CDR2 SASEGT. The CDR3 is 13 residues long. In DNA form, the CDR3 reads TGTGCCAACAGTTTGTCGAAACAAGCTGAGCAGTTCTTC. It translates to CANSLSKQAEQFF.

This clonotype was recorded at least ten times. The rearrangement uses TRBV9 and TRBJ1-6; possible D gene TRBD1, 6 bases. V was pared by 4 bases and J by 8 bases, with 16 bases between. Germline CDR1 and CDR2: SGDLS and YYNGEE. The CDR3 consists of 15 residues. The CDR3, as DNA: TGTGCCAGCAGCCTTCGACAGGCTGTGGATTCACCCCTCCACTTT. Amino acids: CASSLRQAVDSPLHF.

The chain combines TRBV5-1 with TRBJ2-7; tentatively, D is TRBD1 (5 bases). The V end lost 1 base, the J end lost 10 bases, and 9 bases lay between the germline ends. CDR1 SGHRS and CDR2 YFSETQ come from the germline V gene. The CDR3 contains 11 residues. CDR3 DNA: TGCGCCAGCAGCTTGCTTGGGGCACAGTACTTC. Translation: CASSLLGAQYF.

V is TRBV6-2 or TRBV6-3 and J is TRBJ1-1, with D tentatively TRBD1 (6 bases). Germline V gene data show CDR1 as MNHEY and CDR2 as SVGEGT. V lost 5 bases to trimming and J lost 4 bases, with 17 bases between them. The CDR3 is 15 residues long. This CDR3 reads CASSKAQGYLTEAFF. In DNA, the CDR3 is TGTGCCAGCAGTAAGGCACAGGGATATCTCACTGAAGCTTTCTTT.